The 20 T cell receptor beta chains below come from one sample, sequenced in a study of CD8+CD57+ T cells in acquired aplastic anemia (dated by TCRdb to about 2018). The sequencer listed for this sample is Illumina HiSeq 2000. Genomic DNA was used as template for profiling of TCR beta VDJ combinations and CDR3 sequences. TCRdb reprocessed the public reads (quality trimming at Q25 with fastp, clone calling with MiXCR) and kept in-frame beta chains. When rows share a CDR3 protein, they turn into one entry using the most common DNA and genes. In this sample the table shows around 400,000 distinct CDR3 sequences, 65% to 75% of which occur a single time. Jointly, the top ten make up more than 3.5% of the sample. The material sequenced was sorted CD4+, CD8+, or CD8+CD57+ T cells (not recorded which) from PBMCs. The receptors derive from a human donor in good health, serving as a control.

Comments on this clonotype: The conserved phenylalanine or tryptophan is not found at the CDR3 terminus, so this likely reflects a read error. The chain uses TRBV7-2 and TRBJ2-7; no clear D gene. Germline V CDR1 and CDR2: SGHTA, FQGNSA. This CDR3 is built from 12 residues. Here the CDR3 DNA reads TGTGCTAGCAGCTTACCCGGCGGCGAGCAGTACCTC. Residues: CASSLPGGEQYL.

V usage is TRBV20-1 and J usage is TRBJ1-4; no reliable D call. Germline CDR1 DFQATT, CDR2 SNEGSKA (reference sequence). The CDR3 runs 13 residues. V was cut by 6 bases and J by 10 bases, with 18 bases left in between. CDR3 DNA: TGCAGTGCGAGACGGACCACTGAAGCAAAACTGTTTTTT. Translating it yields CSARRTTEAKLFF.

The chain has TRBV7-4 and TRBJ1-1; 8 bases map to TRBD1. The CDR3 contains 14 residues. Germline lookup yields CDR1 SGHVT and CDR2 SQSDAQ. Trimming removed 5 bases from V and 8 bases from J; junction bases left unmatched: 10. CDR3 bases: TGTGCCAGCAGCGTACTGCCCGGGACAGGCGAAGCTTTCTTT. Translating it yields CASSVLPGTGEAFF.

Of note for this clonotype: One end of the junction does not line up with germline, which may come from a read error. This chain joins TRBV29-1 and TRBJ2-3; a weak D match, TRBD2 (7 bases). The CDR3 contains 15 residues. Germline assignment: CDR1 SQVTM and CDR2 ANQGSEA. CDR3 sequence reads: CGGSLVWGGQDTQYF. CDR3 DNA sequence: TGTGGCGGCAGCTTAGTGTGGGGGGGCCAGGATACGCAGTATTTT.

This clonotype was observed at least ten times. This CDR3 is CASSILTPGGGEQYF. The CDR3 nucleotides are TGTGCCAGCAGCATCCTAACCCCCGGGGGTGGCGAGCAGTACTTC. The V and J genes are TRBV7-2 and TRBJ2-7, with D maybe TRBD2 (6 bases). Looked up from germline, CDR1 is SGHTA and CDR2 is FQGNSA. The CDR3 length is 15 residues. V lost 5 bases and J 6 bases, leaving 20 bases between the germline ends.

The V call is TRBV4-3, the J call TRBJ1-6, with a tentative D call TRBD1 (5 bases). The CDR3 consists of 13 residues. Germline CDR1 is LGHNA and CDR2 is YSLEER. Trimming shortened V by 6 bases and J by 7 bases, and 10 bases separated the two germline ends. The CDR3 DNA is TGCGCCAGCAGGGGGGTGAAAAATTCACCCCTCCACTTT. This sequence encodes CASRGVKNSPLHF.

In regard to this clonotype: The conserved phenylalanine or tryptophan normally closing the CDR3 is absent here, so this likely arose from a read error. The DNA is left out, because the CDR3 cannot be placed on it with certainty; the CDR3 is given as TCRdb lists it. The V call is TRBV7-2, the J call TRBJ2-1; the DNA was not used to check the table's D call, TRBD2. CDR1 is SGHTA and CDR2 is FQGNSA in the germline V gene. The CDR3 numbers 13 amino acids, ends counted. Here the CDR3 reads CASSLAGDSSYVH.

This clonotype was seen a few times. The V gene is TRBV15, the J gene TRBJ1-2; D gene ambiguous. CDR3 length: 14 amino acids. V gave up 6 bases and J gave up 4 bases, with 15 bases separating them. Germline V lookup: CDR1 LNHNV, CDR2 YYDKDF (reference sequence). In nucleotides, the CDR3 is TGTGCCACCAGGGCAGGAGGCGACCCCTATGGCTACACCTTC. Translating gives CATRAGGDPYGYTF.

This clonotype appeared once. A read error is likely, as this CDR3 ends without the conserved phenylalanine or tryptophan. The DNA is omitted, as the CDR3 cannot be located on it reliably, and the CDR3 follows TCRdb's listing. J is TRBJ2-7 and V is TRBV2; whether TRBD1, the table's D call, matches the DNA was not checked. From germline, CDR1 is SNHLY and CDR2 FYNNEI. The length of the CDR3 is 15 amino acids, counting both ends. The CDR3 region is CASNTQTGVGFEPYC.

This clonotype was seen once. The V gene is TRBV29-1, the J gene TRBJ2-7; D possibly corresponds to TRBD1 (6 bases). The CDR3 is 13 amino acids. Germline CDR1 reads SQVTM; CDR2 reads ANQGSEA. The CDR3 bases are TGCGGCAGCGATGGCACAGGGTCCCACGAGCAGTACTTC. It codes for CGSDGTGSHEQYF.

The genes are TRBV7-6 and TRBJ2-5, with D uncertain. The CDR3 has 12 amino acids. CDR1 is SGHVS, CDR2 FNYEAQ, per germline. Trimming left V 5 bases short and J 4 bases short, with 8 bases between. This CDR3 reads CASSPQLETQYF. The CDR3 DNA follows: TGTGCCAGCAGCCCCCAACTAGAGACCCAGTACTTC.

Notes on this clonotype: Because the CDR3's place on the DNA is in doubt, the DNA is left out and the CDR3 is given as listed by TCRdb. The gene calls are TRBV2 and TRBJ1-1; TRBD1 is the table's D call, not checked against the DNA. The CDR3 has 17 residues if both end residues are counted. Germline CDR1 reads SNHLY; CDR2 reads FYNNEI. CDR3 amino acids: CASSLTVKYGYTFGAGF.

This clonotype has a count of ten or more. V is TRBV9 and J is TRBJ1-3, with a weak D call TRBD1 (5 bases). CDR1 SGDLS and CDR2 YYNGEE come from the germline V gene. The CDR3 runs 15 residues. Deletions cut 0 bases from V and 2 bases from J, with 9 bases between. Here the CDR3 DNA reads TGTGCCAGCAGCGTAGTTGGGGGAACTGGAAACACCATATATTTT. Its translation is CASSVVGGTGNTIYF.

This clonotype was found a few times. This chain connects TRBV6-5 to TRBJ1-6; D is perhaps TRBD1 (5 bases). The CDR3 runs 14 residues. Germline CDR1 reads MNHEY; CDR2 reads SVGAGI. Trimming took 5 bases from V and 9 from J, leaving 14 bases between them. The CDR3 DNA sequence: TGTGCCAGCAGTAGGGACCGGGGAGCTTCACCCCTCCACTTT. It translates to CASSRDRGASPLHF.

This clonotype was detected a few times. V gene TRBV6-5 combines with J gene TRBJ2-2, with D possibly matching TRBD1 (5 bases). Germline V gene sequence: CDR1 MNHEY, CDR2 SVGAGI. This CDR3 comprises 15 residues. The V and J ends lost 9 bases and 3 bases respectively, with 17 bases between them. Here the CDR3 reads CASSPEGAYTGELFF. As DNA, the CDR3 is TGTGCCAGTAGTCCCGAAGGGGCCTACACCGGGGAGCTGTTTTTT.

This chain links TRBV7-9 with TRBJ2-3, with 15 bases fitting TRBD2. Germline CDR1 SEHNR, CDR2 FQNEAQ (reference sequence). The trim removed 5 bases at V and 4 bases at J, leaving 10 bases unmatched. This CDR3 spans 18 amino acids. This CDR3 is CASSPGRTSGGGADTQYF. CDR3 DNA sequence: TGTGCCAGCAGCCCAGGCAGGACTAGCGGGGGGGGGGCAGATACGCAGTATTTT.

This chain connects TRBV2 to TRBJ2-3, with TRBD2 identical over 8 bases. Germline CDR1 reads SNHLY; CDR2 reads FYNNEI. This CDR3 is 15 amino acids long. The V gene end was trimmed by 4 bases and the J gene end by 1 base; junction bases not matched to a gene: 4. The CDR3 is CASSAPTSGTDTQYF. The CDR3 bases are TGTGCCAGCAGTGCCCCGACTAGCGGCACAGATACGCAGTATTTT.

This clonotype has a count of ten or more. V is TRBV5-4 and J is TRBJ1-2, with D hard to call. Between the trimmed V and J ends, which lost 2 bases and 0 bases, there was a span of 11 bases. Germline lookup yields CDR1 SGHNT and CDR2 YYREEE (reference sequence). CDR3 length: 15 residues. The CDR3 region has the DNA TGTGCCAGCAGCTTATTCCGGGCCGCTAACTATGGCTACACCTTC. Translation: CASSLFRAANYGYTF.

Points on this clonotype: Because the CDR3 is missing its conserved closing phenylalanine or tryptophan, this is likely a read error. The DNA is omitted, as the CDR3 cannot be located on it reliably, and the CDR3 follows TCRdb's listing. The rearrangement links TRBV7-2 to TRBJ1-5. The CDR3 sequence runs 13 residues, both termini included. Germline CDR1 SGHTA, CDR2 FQGNSA. CDR3 protein: CASSVTSGPYEQY.

As concerns this clonotype: Because the CDR3's place on the DNA is in doubt, the DNA is left out and the CDR3 is given as listed by TCRdb. The V gene is TRBV7-2, the J gene TRBJ1-4. The CDR3 contains 15 residues when both ends are counted. CDR1 and CDR2 from the germline V gene are SGHTA and FQGNSA. The CDR3 sequence: CASSRVNYEQYFGFF.